This entry lists 13 T cell receptor beta chains sequenced from one sample in a study of CXCR3-negative and CXCR3-positive naive CD8 T cells (dated by TCRdb to about 2019). Sequenced on a NextSeq 550. The Human TCR Profiling Kit (MiLaboratory) was used to prepare UMI-labeled 5' RACE TRB cDNA libraries. Each CDR3 protein sequence appears as one entry after TCRdb reprocessed the reads, and no DNA is included. The sample table includes about 39,000 distinct CDR3 sequences. The ten largest clonotypes hold 1.6% of the sample. Sequences were obtained from naive CXCR3- CD8+ T cells from blood. The cell subset or site label on this specimen signifies: CD45RO-CCR7+CD27+CD95- naive CD8+ T cells lacking CXCR3 (TNR3-). The receptor source for this set is a human donor in good health. Some clones in this sample may be carry-over from other donors' samples.

The gene calls are TRBV4-1 and TRBJ2-7; lacking DNA, the TRBD2 call made by TCRdb goes unchecked. The germline V gene encodes CDR1 MGHRA and CDR2 YSYEKL. The CDR3 has 15 amino acids. Here the CDR3 reads CASSQGLDVRYEQYF.

The CDR3 protein is CASSQGQGSSPLHF. This chain uses TRBV28 with TRBJ1-6; checking the TCRdb D call of TRBD1 is not possible without DNA. CDR3 size: 14 residues. Germline V lookup: CDR1 MDHEN, CDR2 SYDVKM.

The chain uses TRBV27 and TRBJ2-7; TCRdb returns TRBD2, unconfirmable since there is no DNA. CDR1 and CDR2 from the germline V gene are MNHEY and SMNVEV (reference sequence). The CDR3 is 13 residues long. The CDR3 is CASSLPSGNEQYF.

This chain links TRBV7-2 with TRBJ2-1; TCRdb selects TRBD2, and the lack of DNA leaves this call unchecked. Germline CDR1 is SGHTA and CDR2 is FQGNSA. The CDR3 runs 17 residues. This CDR3 reads CASSGPGLAGIYNEQFF.

The J gene is TRBJ1-3, the V gene TRBV29-1. This CDR3 has 14 amino acids. From germline, CDR1 is SQVTM and CDR2 ANQGSEA. The CDR3 is CSAAGRSSGNTIYF. The whole variable domain, remainder taken from reference TRBV29-1 and TRBJ1-3, is SAVISQKPSRDICQRGTSLTIQCQVDSQVTMMFWYRQQPGQSLTLIATANQGSEATYESGFVIDKFPISRPNLTFSTLTVSNMSPEDSSIYLCSAAGRSSGNTIYFGEGSWLTVV.

The rearrangement uses TRBV12-3 or TRBV12-4 and TRBJ2-1. This CDR3 is built from 12 residues. This chain's CDR3 is CASGLAANEQFF.

This chain joins TRBV30 and TRBJ1-6; the TRBD1 assignment by TCRdb is unverifiable without DNA. The CDR3 is 17 residues long. The germline V gene has CDR1 GTSNPN and CDR2 SVGIG (reference sequence). The CDR3 spells CAWSGSFGQGRYSPLHF.

V usage is TRBV10-3 and J usage is TRBJ2-7. Germline values: CDR1 ENHRY, CDR2 SYGVKD. CDR3 length equals 11 residues. The CDR3 is CAISQGYEQYF.

V usage is TRBV4-3 and J usage is TRBJ2-6. Germline values: CDR1 LGHNA, CDR2 YSLEER. The CDR3 has 18 residues. CDR3 region: CASSQDAAGFPGANVLTF.

The genes are TRBV7-2 and TRBJ2-1. The V gene's germline CDR1 is SGHTA and CDR2 FQGNSA. The CDR3 loop spans 16 amino acids. The CDR3 loop is CASSFTFGLLGDEQFF.

The chain employs TRBV5-1 and TRBJ2-1; the TCRdb call, TRBD2, lacks DNA for checking. From germline, CDR1 is SGHRS and CDR2 YFSETQ. This CDR3 has 15 residues. CDR3: CASSYFHSGGNEQFF.

This rearrangement joins TRBV5-1 to TRBJ2-1. Germline V CDR1 and CDR2: SGHRS, YFSETQ. This CDR3 has 16 residues. CDR3 in amino acids: CASSLDRGRTYNEQFF. Using reference TRBV5-1 and TRBJ2-1 for the parts outside the CDR3, the full variable domain is KAGVTQTPRYLIKTRGQQVTLSCSPISGHRSVSWYQQTPGQGLQFLFEYFSETQRNKGNFPGRFSGRQFSNSRSEMNVSTLELGDSALYLCASSLDRGRTYNEQFFGPGTRLTVL.

The chain recombines TRBV7-6 with TRBJ2-1; TCRdb calls TRBD2, which cannot be checked without DNA. This CDR3 region has 15 residues. From germline, CDR1 is SGHVS and CDR2 FNYEAQ. The CDR3 reads CASSIRAGESNEQFF.